Following are 24 T cell receptor beta chains from one sample sequenced in a study of identical twins. Using its own MiXCR run on the 5' RACE reads, TCRdb lists one record per CDR3 protein. The sample lists some 1,700,000 distinct CDR3 sequences; roughly a third were seen once. The sequenced material came from cord blood. These receptor sequences come from a newborn girl in good health.

J is TRBJ2-7 and V is TRBV28, with D possibly TRBD2 on 5 matching bases. This CDR3 contains 15 residues. The V and J ends lost 6 bases and 2 bases respectively, with 17 bases between them. Germline CDR1 and CDR2: MDHEN and SYDVKM. CDR3: CASRSGEGFTYEQYF. CDR3 DNA: TGTGCCAGCAGATCTGGCGAGGGTTTCACCTACGAGCAGTACTTC.

This clonotype was seen more than once but under ten times. This chain links TRBV6-9 with TRBJ2-3; D not certain. The length of the CDR3 is 16 residues. V dropped 1 base and J dropped 2 bases, with 13 bases sitting between them. Looked up from germline, CDR1 is MNHGY and CDR2 is SVAAGI. CDR3 amino acids: CASSYCPSPHTDTQYF. CDR3 nucleotides: TGTGCCAGCAGTTATTGTCCTAGTCCTCACACAGATACGCAGTATTTT.

The genes are TRBV20-1 and TRBJ1-5; 7 nucleotides agree with TRBD1. The CDR3 length is 13 residues. Germline CDR1 is DFQATT and CDR2 is SNEGSKA (reference sequence). J gave up 5 bases and V 4 bases, and 5 bases lay outside the gene matches. The CDR3 reads CSAIGTDYQPQHF. DNA of the CDR3: TGCAGTGCTATCGGGACAGATTATCAGCCCCAGCATTTT.

The rearrangement uses TRBV20-1 and TRBJ2-7; D remains ambiguous. The CDR3 is made up of 14 amino acids. From germline, CDR1 is DFQATT and CDR2 SNEGSKA (reference sequence). With 3 bases removed from V and 0 bases from J, the gap between germline ends came to 12 bases. The CDR3 is CSARYPTRSYEQYF. CDR3 DNA sequence: TGCAGTGCTAGGTACCCGACTCGCTCCTACGAGCAGTACTTC.

This clonotype was observed many times. The chain links TRBV7-2 to TRBJ2-3, with D perhaps TRBD2 (6 bases). CDR1 SGHTA and CDR2 FQGNSA come from the germline V gene. With 4 bases removed from V and 7 bases from J, the gap between germline ends came to 18 bases. The CDR3 is made up of 15 amino acids. The CDR3 loop reads CASSSSRLVEHTQYF. The CDR3 coding sequence is TGTGCCAGCAGCTCCTCTCGACTAGTCGAACATACGCAGTATTTT.

The chain couples TRBV20-1 to TRBJ2-3, with D possibly matching TRBD2 (5 bases). There are 13 residues in the CDR3. V was clipped by 6 bases and J by 5 bases, with 15 bases between them. From germline, CDR1 is DFQATT and CDR2 SNEGSKA (reference sequence). The CDR3 spells CSASRAAGDTQYF. CDR3 DNA: TGCAGTGCCTCTCGGGCCGCGGGAGATACGCAGTATTTT.

The chain carries TRBV27 and TRBJ1-2; 9 bases match TRBD1. V gave up 6 bases and J gave up 6 bases; unmatched junction bases: 2. The CDR3 runs to 12 residues. The germline V gene encodes CDR1 MNHEY and CDR2 SMNVEV (reference sequence). CDR3 sequence: CASRRQGDGYTF. The CDR3 DNA reads as TGTGCCAGCAGACGACAGGGGGATGGCTACACCTTC.

This clonotype was picked up many times. A junction end diverges from the germline sequence, so it may reflect a read error. The V gene is TRBV5-1, the J gene TRBJ2-7, with D possibly TRBD2 on 5 matching bases. Germline V lookup: CDR1 SGHRS, CDR2 YFSETQ. The CDR3 covers 14 residues. In DNA, the CDR3 is TGTGCCAGCAGCTTAGTGGGAGAATCCTACGAGCAGTACTTC. Its translation: CASSLVGESYEQYF.

V usage is TRBV7-2 and J usage is TRBJ1-1, with TRBD1 matching 9 bases. J gave up 0 bases and V 5 bases, and 7 bases lay outside the gene matches. The germline V gene encodes CDR1 SGHTA and CDR2 FQGNSA. This CDR3 has 16 residues. CDR3 DNA: TGTGCCAGCAGCCCGGGACAGGGTTTTTTGAACACTGAAGCTTTCTTT. Its protein is CASSPGQGFLNTEAFF.

V usage is TRBV28 and J usage is TRBJ2-3; a possible D gene is TRBD1 (7 bases). Between the trimmed V and J ends, which lost 3 bases and 4 bases, there was a span of 14 bases. Germline V gene lookup returns CDR1 MDHEN and CDR2 SYDVKM. The CDR3 covers 15 residues. The CDR3: CASSFRGRGADTQYF. The DNA of the CDR3 is TGTGCCAGCAGTTTCAGGGGCAGGGGGGCAGATACGCAGTATTTT.

Turning to this clonotype: The CDR3 ends on some other residue instead of the conserved phenylalanine or tryptophan, so this is likely a read error. The rearrangement uses TRBV10-3 and TRBJ2-7, with a weak D call TRBD2 (5 bases). The CDR3 contains 12 residues. Between the trimmed V and J ends, which lost 3 bases and 4 bases, there was a span of 7 bases. CDR1 and CDR2 from the germline V gene are ENHRY and SYGVKD. Here the CDR3 DNA reads TGTGCCATCAGTGACTCGGGGTACGAGCAGTACCTC. Protein: CAISDSGYEQYL.

This clonotype was seen more than once but under ten times. V usage is TRBV13 and J usage is TRBJ1-2; tentatively, D is TRBD1 (6 bases). V was shortened by 4 bases and J by 0 bases, with 12 bases between the two germline ends. The germline CDR1 and CDR2 sequences are PRHDT and FYEKMQ (reference sequence). The CDR3 loop spans 15 amino acids. Here the CDR3 reads CASSWTALANYGYTF. The CDR3 DNA reads as TGTGCCAGCAGCTGGACAGCTTTAGCTAACTATGGCTACACCTTC.

This clonotype was recorded at least ten times. The rearrangement links TRBV24-1 to TRBJ1-1; D unclear. V lost 7 bases to trimming and J lost 1 base, with 3 bases between them. CDR3 length: 11 amino acids. CDR1 KGHDR and CDR2 SFDVKD come from the germline V gene. The CDR3 region is CATRQNTEAFF. CDR3 bases: TGTGCCACCAGACAGAACACTGAAGCTTTCTTT.

This clonotype has just one count. A junction end diverges from the germline sequence, so it may reflect a read error. V gene TRBV6-5 combines with J gene TRBJ2-5; possibly TRBD1 for D (7 bases). The CDR3 totals 16 residues. Germline V gives CDR1 MNHEY, CDR2 SVGAGI. Written as DNA, the CDR3 is TGTGCCAGCAGTTACAGGGGGCTAGCGTTCCAAGAGACCCACTACTTC. Amino acid sequence: CASSYRGLAFQETHYF.

This clonotype occurred a few times. The chain carries TRBV7-9 and TRBJ1-1; D ambiguous. The CDR3 is made up of 12 amino acids. V lost 0 bases and J lost 8, with 7 bases in between. Per the germline V gene, CDR1 is SEHNR and CDR2 is FQNEAQ (reference sequence). CDR3 nucleotides: TGTGCCAGCAGCTTAGCCAGGCAGGAAGCTTTCTTT. Translating gives CASSLARQEAFF.

This clonotype was observed a single time. The V call is TRBV2, the J call TRBJ2-1; 7 bases are a match to TRBD2. This CDR3 region has 12 residues. The V and J ends lost 6 bases and 13 bases, in that order; junction bases with no gene match: 9. Germline V gene sequence: CDR1 SNHLY, CDR2 FYNNEI. The CDR3 reads CASRDPPGGQFF. The CDR3 region has the DNA TGTGCCAGCAGAGATCCCCCGGGAGGTCAGTTCTTC.

This clonotype was picked up a small number of times. The rearrangement joins TRBV10-3 to TRBJ2-1, with 10 positions matching TRBD1. CDR1 ENHRY and CDR2 SYGVKD come from the germline V gene. The CDR3 sequence is 14 residues long. Unmatched junction bases numbered 8, after V lost 7 bases and J lost 8 bases. CDR3 protein: CAIKSQGTGDEQFF. The CDR3 bases are TGTGCCATCAAGAGTCAAGGGACAGGGGATGAGCAGTTCTTC.

The gene calls are TRBV20-1 and TRBJ1-4; 8 bases are a match to TRBD1. V was pared by 1 base and J by 10 bases, with 5 bases of the junction left unmatched. CDR1 DFQATT and CDR2 SNEGSKA come from the germline V gene (reference sequence). The CDR3 extends over 13 amino acids. The CDR3 DNA follows: TGCAGTGCTAGAGGACAGGGGCAGGGAAAACTGTTTTTT. Protein: CSARGQGQGKLFF.

This clonotype has only a few counts. The rearrangement links TRBV30 to TRBJ2-7; D is unclear. Trimming shortened V by 2 bases and J by 5 bases, and 19 bases separated the two germline ends. Germline V gene sequence: CDR1 GTSNPN, CDR2 SVGIG (reference sequence). CDR3 length: 15 amino acids. CDR3 in amino acids: CAWSPQQGVLDEQYF. CDR3 DNA: TGTGCCTGGAGTCCCCAACAAGGAGTACTTGACGAGCAGTACTTC.

This clonotype occurred a few times. The J gene is TRBJ2-1, the V gene TRBV25-1; 8 nucleotides match TRBD2. This CDR3 comprises 16 residues. Germline V gene data show CDR1 as MGHDK and CDR2 as SYGVNS. The trim removed 2 bases at V and 7 bases at J, leaving 10 bases unmatched. The CDR3 DNA reads as TGTGCCAGCAGTGAAATTGTGAGCGGGAGAAGGAATGAGCAGTTCTTC. Its translation is CASSEIVSGRRNEQFF.

About this clonotype: At one boundary the junction diverges from the germline segment, which might be a read error. V and J are TRBV5-1 and TRBJ2-3, with D possibly being TRBD2 (6 bases). The CDR3 consists of 15 residues. CDR1 and CDR2 (germline): SGHRS, YFSETQ. The CDR3 sequence is CASSLTVTSTGTQYF. CDR3 sequence (DNA): TGCGCCAGCAGCTTGACAGTTACTAGCACAGGTACGCAGTATTTT.

The table lists this clonotype with a few counts. The chain couples TRBV27 to TRBJ1-2; 9 nucleotides align to TRBD1. The CDR3 extends over 18 amino acids. V was clipped by 0 bases and J by 4 bases; unmatched bases: 12. Germline values: CDR1 MNHEY, CDR2 SMNVEV (reference sequence). The CDR3 is CASSLSERIGQGFYGYTF. The CDR3 bases are TGTGCCAGCAGTTTATCAGAAAGGATCGGACAGGGGTTCTATGGCTACACCTTC.

There are a few counts of this clonotype. V is TRBV12-3 or TRBV12-4 and J is TRBJ2-3; weak D call: TRBD2 (6 bases). V was clipped by 1 base and J by 12 bases, with 14 bases between them. This CDR3 contains 13 residues. The CDR3 sequence is CASSLVRLEGQYF. The DNA of the CDR3 is TGTGCCAGCAGTTTAGTCCGACTAGAGGGTCAGTATTTT.

In this sample, this clonotype turned up many times. This chain links TRBV7-2 with TRBJ2-3; D may be TRBD2 (5 bases). The germline V and J ends were trimmed by 8 bases and 0 bases, with 9 bases remaining between them. This CDR3 has 13 residues. In germline, CDR1 is SGHTA, CDR2 FQGNSA. CDR3 sequence reads: CASRRISTDTQYF. CDR3 coding DNA: TGTGCCAGCCGGAGGATAAGCACAGATACGCAGTATTTT.